Presented here are 2 T cell receptor beta chains from one specimen sequenced in a study of shared clonotypes between healthy human individuals. The method was immunoSEQ multiplex PCR; TCRdb's version includes in-frame clones alone and lacks a portion of them. The data contain 2 million to 2.5 million clones, approximately 95% of them singletons. Sequences were obtained from naive CD4+ T cells sorted from blood. Subset here: CD45RA+ positively selected. All receptors come from a man between 18 and 35 years old in good health.

This clone has only a few counts. The chain carries TRBV5-4 and TRBJ2-7, with 8 nucleotides matching TRBD1. The CDR3 is 13 residues long. Germline V gives CDR1 SGHNT, CDR2 YYREEE (reference sequence). The V segment lost 6 bases and the J segment 3 bases; nucleotides outside the gene matches: 5. CDR3 amino acids: CASIQQGVYEQYF. CDR3 bases: TGTGCCAGCATCCAACAGGGGGTCTACGAGCAGTACTTC.

A note on this clone: Within the sample, other DNA sequences also encode this same CDR3. The chain combines TRBV5-1 with TRBJ2-7, with a weak D call TRBD1 (6 bases). With 4 bases removed from V and 1 base from J, the gap between germline ends came to 9 bases. There are 13 residues in the CDR3. Germline V gene data show CDR1 as SGHRS and CDR2 as YFSETQ. The CDR3 loop is CASSPRGSYEQYF. The CDR3 region has the DNA TGCGCCAGCAGCCCCAGGGGTTCCTACGAGCAGTACTTC. Full variable domain (remainder filled in from reference TRBV5-1 and TRBJ2-7): KAGVTQTPRYLIKTRGQQVTLSCSPISGHRSVSWYQQTPGQGLQFLFEYFSETQRNKGNFPGRFSGRQFSNSRSEMNVSTLELGDSALYLCASSPRGSYEQYFGPGTRLTVT.